This TCR beta chain was profiled in a study of control samples from healthy donors and cancer patients. J gave up 4 bases and V 1 base, and 4 bases lay outside the gene matches. The CDR3 runs to 15 residues. CDR1 SEHNR and CDR2 FQNEAQ come from the germline V gene (reference sequence). Data came from immunoSEQ multiplex PCR; TCRdb stores just in-frame clones and leaves some out. The repertoire holds approximately 87,000 clones, with approximately 86% as singletons. The chain has TRBV7-9 and TRBJ1-1; 9 bases are shared with TRBD1. The receptor's source is a woman between 50 and 59 years old in good health. Sequenced input: blood. CDR3 coding DNA: TGTGCCAGCAGCTTAGACCTACAGGGGGCCACTGAAGCTTTCTTT. Translation gives CASSLDLQGATEAFF.